This T cell receptor beta chain was observed in a study of PD-1 blockade in classical Hodgkin lymphoma. V lost 5 bases and J lost 0; bases outside the gene matches: 16. Germline values: CDR1 LNHDA, CDR2 SQIVND (reference sequence). CDR3 length: 21 amino acids. This clone was seen a few times. All patients relapsed after autologous stem cell transplantation, and brentuximab vedotin exposure varied. Investigators isolated CD4+ T cells from thawed PBMCs through magnetic negative selection. Sequencing used immunoSEQ multiplex PCR; TCRdb keeps in-frame clones, though not all of them. The sample consists of about 16,000 clones, around 81% of them appearing once.

The source is a human donor with classical Hodgkin lymphoma. The chain employs TRBV19 and TRBJ2-6, with TRBD1 matching over 10 bases. The source material was CD4+ T cells from blood, sampled at baseline. CDR3 DNA: TGTGCCAGTAGTTACAAAGTACCGGGACAGGGGTACAGCTCTGGGGCCAACGTCCTGACTTTC. Protein product: CASSYKVPGQGYSSGANVLTF. Supplemented by reference TRBV19 and TRBJ2-6, the full variable domain reads DGGITQSPKYLFRKEGQNVTLSCEQNLNHDAMYWYRQDPGQGLRLIYYSQIVNDFQKGDIAEGYSVSREKKESFPLTVTSAQKNPTAFYLCASSYKVPGQGYSSGANVLTFGAGSRLTVL.